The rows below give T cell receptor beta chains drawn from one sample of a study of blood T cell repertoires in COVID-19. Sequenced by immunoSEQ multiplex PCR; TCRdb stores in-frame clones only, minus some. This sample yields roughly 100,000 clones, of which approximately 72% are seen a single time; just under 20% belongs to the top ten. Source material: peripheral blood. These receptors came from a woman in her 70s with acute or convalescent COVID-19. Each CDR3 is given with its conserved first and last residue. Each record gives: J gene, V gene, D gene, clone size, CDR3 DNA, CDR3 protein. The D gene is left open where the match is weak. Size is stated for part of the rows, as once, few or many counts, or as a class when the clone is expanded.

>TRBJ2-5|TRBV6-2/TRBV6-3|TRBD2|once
TGTGCCAGCACCCCCGGGACTAGTAGGGAGACCCAGTACTTC
CASTPGTSRETQYF
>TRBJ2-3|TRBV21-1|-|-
TGTGCCAGCAGCAAAGTGGAAAGGGGCGCGGGCACAGATACGCAGTATTTT
CASSKVERGAGTDTQYF
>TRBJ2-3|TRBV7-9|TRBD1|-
TGTGCCAGCAGCTGGCAGGGGGCGAGGACCACAGATACGCAGTATTTT
CASSWQGARTTDTQYF
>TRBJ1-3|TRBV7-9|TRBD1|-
TGTGCCAGCAGCCCCAGGGACAGGGGAAACACCATATATTTT
CASSPRDRGNTIYF
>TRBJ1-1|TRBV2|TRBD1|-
TGTGCCAGCAGTGTCACAGGGGTGACTGAAGCTTTCTTT
CASSVTGVTEAFF
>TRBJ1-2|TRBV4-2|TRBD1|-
TGTGCCAGCAGCCAATCGTATACGGACAGGGGGCGAGGCTACACCTTC
CASSQSYTDRGRGYTF
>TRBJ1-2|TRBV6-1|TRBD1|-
TGTGCCAGCAGTGAGACCGGGACAGCGACCATCTATGGCTACACCTTC
CASSETGTATIYGYTF
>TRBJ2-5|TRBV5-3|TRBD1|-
TGTGCCAGATCGACAGGGTGTGAGACCCAGTACTTC
CARSTGCETQYF
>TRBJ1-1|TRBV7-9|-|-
TGTGCCAGCAGCCCAGCCCTCGGGGCTTTCTTT
CASSPALGAFF
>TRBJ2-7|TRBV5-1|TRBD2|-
TGCGCCCGTTTTCGCCTTTGGGGGGGCCGGGGGGGGGAGCAGTACTTC
CARFRLWGGRGGEQYF
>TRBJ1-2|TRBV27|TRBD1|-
TGTGCCAGCAGTTTAATGGGACAGGGGACGAACTATGGCTACACCTTC
CASSLMGQGTNYGYTF
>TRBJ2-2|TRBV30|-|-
TGTGCCTGGGCGGGGACCGGGGAGCTGTTTTTT
CAWAGTGELFF
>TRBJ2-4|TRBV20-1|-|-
TGCAGTGCTAGTACAAGTGATCGGGTCAACATTCAGTACTTC
CSASTSDRVNIQYF
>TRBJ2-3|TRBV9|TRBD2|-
TGTGCCAGCAGCGTACTAGCGGCCTTCACAGATACGCAGTATTTT
CASSVLAAFTDTQYF
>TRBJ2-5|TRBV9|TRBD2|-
TGTGCCAGCAGCGTAGGTGCTAGCGGAACCTCCTTACGAGCGGAGACCCAGTACTTC
CASSVGASGTSLRAETQYF
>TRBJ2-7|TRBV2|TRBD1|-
TGTGCCAGCAGTGCAGAGACAGGGATTACCTACGAGCAGTACTTC
CASSAETGITYEQYF
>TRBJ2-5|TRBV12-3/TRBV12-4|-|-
TGTGCCAGCAGTTTATTTGGCGAGACCCAGTACTTC
CASSLFGETQYF
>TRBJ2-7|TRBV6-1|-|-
TGTGCCAGCAGTGACCTGGGGGGAGGCGAGCAGTACTTC
CASSDLGGGEQYF
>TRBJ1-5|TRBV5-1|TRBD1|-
TGCGCCAGCAGCTTGGACAGGGGTGACAATCAGCCCCAGCATTTT
CASSLDRGDNQPQHF
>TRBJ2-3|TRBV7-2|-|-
TGTGCCAGCAGCTTACTTAACACAGATACGCAGTATTTT
CASSLLNTDTQYF
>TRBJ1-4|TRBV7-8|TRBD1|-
TGTGCCAGCAGCTTAGAACCCCAAGCGACAGGGGCGACAACTAATGAAAAACTGTTTTTT
CASSLEPQATGATTNEKLFF
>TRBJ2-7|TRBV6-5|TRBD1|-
TGTGCCACCAGACAGGGGCGCGAGCAGTACTTC
CATRQGREQYF
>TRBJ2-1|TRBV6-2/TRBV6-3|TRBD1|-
TGTGCCAGCAGTTACTCGGACAGGGGGAGGAACGAGCAGTTCTTC
CASSYSDRGRNEQFF
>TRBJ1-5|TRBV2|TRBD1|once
TGTGCCAGCAGTGGGGGGATGGGACAGGGCCGCAATCAGCCCCAGCATTTT
CASSGGMGQGRNQPQHF
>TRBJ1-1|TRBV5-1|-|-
TGCGCCAGCAGCTTGGATGGGGGAGGAACTGAAGCTTTCTTT
CASSLDGGGTEAFF
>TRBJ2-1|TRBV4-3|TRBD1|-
TGCGCCAGCAGCCACCACAGGGGTTTGAACAATGAGCAGTTCTTC
CASSHHRGLNNEQFF
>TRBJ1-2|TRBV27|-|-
TGTGCCAGCAGTTTATCGTACACAGGGCAAGGCTACACCTTC
CASSLSYTGQGYTF
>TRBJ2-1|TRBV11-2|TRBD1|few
TGTGCCAGCAGTCCAGGGGGAAAGATATACAATGAGCAGTTCTTC
CASSPGGKIYNEQFF
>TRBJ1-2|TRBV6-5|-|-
TGTGCCAGCATGGCCGGAGCTAACTATGGCTACACCTTC
CASMAGANYGYTF
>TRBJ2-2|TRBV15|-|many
TGTGCCACCAGCAGCTTTGGCGGGTGGAACACCGGGGAGCTGTTTTTT
CATSSFGGWNTGELFF
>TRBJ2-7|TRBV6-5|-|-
TGTGCCAGCAGGACGGGACAACCGCTATACGAGCAGTACTTC
CASRTGQPLYEQYF
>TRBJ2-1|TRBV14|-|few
TGTGCCAGCAGCCAGGACAGACACAATGAGCAGTTCTTC
CASSQDRHNEQFF
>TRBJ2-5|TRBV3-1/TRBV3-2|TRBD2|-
TGTGCCAGCAGCCGCCGGACTAGCGGGGGTACGCAAGAGACCCAGTACTTC
CASSRRTSGGTQETQYF
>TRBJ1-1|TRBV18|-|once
TGTGCCAGCTCACTTACTACGGGAGAAGCTTTCTTT
CASSLTTGEAFF
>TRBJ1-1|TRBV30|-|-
TGTGCCTGGAGCCTCCTACAGGACACTGAAGCTTTCTTT
CAWSLLQDTEAFF
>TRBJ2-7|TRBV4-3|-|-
TGCGCCAGCAGCCAAGATCGAGTCGGGAAGAGCGAGCAGTACTTC
CASSQDRVGKSEQYF
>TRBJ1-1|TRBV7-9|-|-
TGTGCAAGCGGGGGGGGGATAGGTGAAGCTTTCTTT
CASGGGIGEAFF
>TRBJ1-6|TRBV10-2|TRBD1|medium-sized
TGCGCCAGCAGTGAACGGGACAGGGCCAATTCACCCCTCCACTTT
CASSERDRANSPLHF
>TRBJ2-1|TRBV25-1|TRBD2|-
TGTGCCAGCAGTGACGGGACTAGCGGTCGCTCCTACAATGAGCAGTTCTTC
CASSDGTSGRSYNEQFF
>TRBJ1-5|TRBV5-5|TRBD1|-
TGTGCCAGCAGCTTTGAGACAGGGACCAATCAGCCCCAGCATTTT
CASSFETGTNQPQHF
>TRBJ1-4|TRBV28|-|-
TGTGCCAGCAGTTCCCCAGCAGGGCCGGCTAATGAAAAACTGTTTTTT
CASSSPAGPANEKLFF
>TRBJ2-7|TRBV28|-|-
TGTGCCAGCAGTGGGGGGGCTAGGGGAAATTCCGAGCAGTACTTC
CASSGGARGNSEQYF
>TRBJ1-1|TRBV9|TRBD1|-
TGTGCCAGCAGCGTATCGGGGACAGGGGGGAACACTGAAGCTTTCTTT
CASSVSGTGGNTEAFF
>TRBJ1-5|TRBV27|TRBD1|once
TGTGCCAGCAGCCGCCTGGGGGACAGGGGTTACCATTTT
CASSRLGDRGYHF
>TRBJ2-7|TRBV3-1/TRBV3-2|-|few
TGTGCCAGCAGCCAACCGGGGTACTACGAGCAGTACTTC
CASSQPGYYEQYF
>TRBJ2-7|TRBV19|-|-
TGTGCCAGTAGTATAAAACTGACAGGACTCTACGAGCAGTACTTC
CASSIKLTGLYEQYF
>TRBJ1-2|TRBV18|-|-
TGTGCCAGCTCCGCGGGGGCTAACTATGGCTACACCTTC
CASSAGANYGYTF
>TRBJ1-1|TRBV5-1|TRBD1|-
TGCGCCAGTGGGACAGGGGGCTATGTCGCGAAGAACACTGAAGCTTTCTTT
CASGTGGYVAKNTEAFF
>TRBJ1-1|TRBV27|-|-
TGTGCCAGCAGTTTATATCAGTGGGCCGGGAACACTGAAGCTTTCTTT
CASSLYQWAGNTEAFF
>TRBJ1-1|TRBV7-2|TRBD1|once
TGTGCCAGCCGGGACAGGGGGGAAGCTTTCTTT
CASRDRGEAFF
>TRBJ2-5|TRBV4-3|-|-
TGCGCCAGCAGCCAGACTAGTGGTGCCGAGACCCAGTACTTC
CASSQTSGAETQYF
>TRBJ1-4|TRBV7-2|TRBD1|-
TGTGCCAGCAGCTTGGGACAGGGTGTTAATGAAAAACTGTTTTTT
CASSLGQGVNEKLFF
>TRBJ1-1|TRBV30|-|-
TGTGCCGTCGGAGGCAACACTGAAGCTTTCTTT
CAVGGNTEAFF
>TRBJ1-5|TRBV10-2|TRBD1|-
TGCGCCAGCCAGGGACAGGGGGCAAATCAGCCCCAGCATTTT
CASQGQGANQPQHF